The rows below give T cell receptor beta chains drawn from one sample of a study of OX40 agonist ivuxolimab in advanced cancers. TCRdb keeps only in-frame clones here, not all; method: immunoSEQ multiplex PCR. The top ten clones hold about 0.58% of a sample with roughly 46,000 clones, about 88% of them seen once. The sample in question was CD4+ or CD8+ T cells sorted from blood, obtained in a trial of the OX40 agonist ivuxolimab. The receptors shown here come from an adult with an advanced solid tumor such as melanoma, head and neck, liver or kidney cancer. Both conserved end residues are part of each CDR3. The D gene is left open where the match is weak. Size is omitted from some rows. Given values are once, few, many or a class for expanded clones.

d_call | j_call | clone_size | cdr3_length | v_call | cdr3_aa | cdr3_nt
TRBD2 | TRBJ2-3 | few | 16 | TRBV5-1 | CASSWTSGQQRDTQYF | TGCGCCAGCAGCTGGACTAGCGGACAACAGAGAGATACGCAGTATTTT
TRBD2 | TRBJ2-1 | - | 15 | TRBV7-9 | CASSLAAGVTNEQFF | TGTGCCAGCAGCTTAGCGGCGGGAGTTACAAATGAGCAGTTCTTC
TRBD1 | TRBJ1-5 | once | 14 | TRBV6-6 | CASRPTGGIQPQHF | TGTGCCAGCAGACCTACAGGGGGGATCCAGCCCCAGCATTTT
TRBD1 | TRBJ2-1 | once | 13 | TRBV5-4 | CASSLDRDNEQFF | TGTGCCAGCAGCTTAGACAGGGACAATGAGCAGTTCTTC
TRBD1 | TRBJ1-2 | - | 14 | TRBV5-1 | CASSSPGTGGGYTF | TGCGCCAGCAGCTCACCCGGGACAGGGGGCGGCTACACCTTC
TRBD2 | TRBJ2-3 | - | 15 | TRBV16 | CASSQGTSGSDTQYF | TGTGCCAGCAGCCAAGGGACTAGCGGGAGCGATACGCAGTATTTT
TRBD1 | TRBJ2-7 | - | 15 | TRBV7-9 | CASSLEGTGVYEQYF | TGTGCCAGCAGCTTAGAAGGGACAGGGGTGTACGAGCAGTACTTC
- | TRBJ2-7 | medium-sized | 13 | TRBV5-1 | CASSSVVSYEQYF | TGCGCCAGCAGCTCTGTCGTTTCCTACGAGCAGTACTTC
TRBD2 | TRBJ2-7 | - | 16 | TRBV29-1 | CSVELAGGAYPYEQYF | TGCAGCGTTGAACTAGCGGGAGGGGCCTATCCCTACGAGCAGTACTTC
TRBD1 | TRBJ2-3 | - | 16 | TRBV5-1 | CASSISGTGSTDTQYF | TGCGCCAGCAGCATATCCGGGACAGGGAGCACAGATACGCAGTATTTT
TRBD2 | TRBJ2-2 | - | 17 | TRBV2 | CASTGTSGRLATGELFF | TGTGCCAGCACCGGGACTAGCGGGAGGTTAGCCACCGGGGAGCTGTTTTTT
- | TRBJ1-4 | - | 14 | TRBV11-3 | CASSLSGGTEKLFF | TGTGCCAGCAGCTTATCTGGGGGGACCGAAAAACTGTTTTTT
TRBD1 | TRBJ2-3 | - | 14 | TRBV2 | CASTGQGYTDTQYF | TGTGCCAGCACAGGACAGGGGTACACAGATACGCAGTATTTT
- | TRBJ1-1 | - | 15 | TRBV27 | CASSLRTHRVTEAFF | TGTGCCAGCAGTCTCCGAACTCACAGGGTTACTGAAGCTTTCTTT
- | TRBJ1-5 | - | 13 | TRBV10-3 | CAISEEDDQPQHF | TGTGCCATCAGTGAGGAGGATGATCAGCCCCAGCATTTT
- | TRBJ2-1 | - | 13 | TRBV29-1 | CSVVSGFGAEQFF | TGCAGCGTTGTTAGCGGTTTTGGTGCTGAGCAGTTCTTC
- | TRBJ2-1 | - | 12 | TRBV11-2 | CASSLVNNEQFF | TGTGCCAGCAGCTTAGTAAACAATGAGCAGTTCTTC
TRBD1 | TRBJ2-3 | - | 19 | TRBV14 | CASSQAIYPGQRFTDTQYF | TGTGCCAGCAGCCAAGCTATTTATCCGGGACAGCGATTCACAGATACGCAGTATTTT
- | TRBJ1-2 | - | 17 | TRBV5-8 | CASSFMRRSLMSYGYTF | TGTGCCAGCAGCTTCATGAGAAGGTCGCTTATGTCCTATGGCTACACCTTC
- | TRBJ2-7 | - | 11 | TRBV6-5 | CASSYLYEQYF | TGTGCCAGCAGTTACTTGTACGAGCAGTACTTC
- | TRBJ2-7 | - | 15 | TRBV5-1 | CASSFRSGGPYEQYF | TGCGCCAGCAGCTTCCGTTCCGGGGGGCCCTACGAGCAGTACTTC
- | TRBJ2-5 | - | 13 | TRBV28 | CASKVENQETQYF | TGTGCCAGCAAGGTGGAGAACCAAGAGACCCAGTACTTC